The source of this TCR beta chain is a study of identical twins. Study-wide findings and caveats: Researchers caution that invariant MAIT and iNKT cells could partly confound zero-insertion analyses. Sharing of beta out-of-frame sequences by twins showed a weaker excess.

This CDR3 comprises 15 residues. Germline V gene lookup returns CDR1 DFQATT and CDR2 SNEGSKA (reference sequence). V was clipped by 0 bases and J by 5 bases, with 16 bases between them. This clonotype was recorded only once. Its antigen is as yet unknown. Each cDNA held unique molecular identifiers, and template switching gave it a universal primer site. TCRdb analysed the 5' RACE reads with MiXCR anew, one entry per CDR3 protein. Among about 660,000 distinct CDR3 sequences listed, under 9% were seen once. The sample also formed part of further work on yellow fever vaccine responses in identical twins.

The receptor was derived from a woman under 30 in good health. The chain joins TRBV20-1 to TRBJ2-5; TRBD2 is a possible D gene (6 bases). The sequencing sample was made of PBMCs. CDR3 loop: CSARDSGRIRETQYF. The CDR3 region has the DNA TGCAGTGCTAGAGATAGCGGCAGGATTCGGGAGACCCAGTACTTC.